The source of this TCR beta chain is a study of blood T cell repertoires in COVID-19. Across the study: T cells, B-cell-depleted T cells, or PBMCs supplied cDNA or gDNA.

The authors' processing: The assay estimated nucleated cells by amplifying reference gene primers. TCRdb's copy holds only in-frame clones and misses some; the assay was immunoSEQ multiplex PCR. Clone size and V and J calls were adopted from that table, with D and trimming inferred from the DNA. The table records 200,000 to 250,000 clones, around 80% of them present only once. Participants spanned ages about 18 to 90 years and resided in roughly 22 US areas. Researchers sorted participants into cohorts using their self-reported clinical history. Trimming stripped 2 bases from V and 6 bases from J, with 10 bases between. The CDR3 runs to 13 residues. CDR1 and CDR2 from the germline V gene are LNHDA and SQIVND (reference sequence).

The rearrangement links TRBV19 to TRBJ1-2, with D possibly matching TRBD1 (5 bases). Material for sequencing was PBMCs or T cells enriched from blood (not recorded which). The TCR was taken from a man between 60 and 70 years old who had recovered from COVID-19. The chain's CDR3 is CASSIQGRNGYTF. CDR3 coding DNA: TGTGCCAGTAGTATACAGGGAAGAAATGGCTACACCTTC.